The T cell receptor beta chain described here comes from a study of T cell clonality in common variable immunodeficiency. This clone came up many times. Method: immunoSEQ multiplex PCR; TCRdb's copy keeps in-frame clones and lacks some. This sample comprises 35,000 to 45,000 clones, none seen once only. This clonotype was sampled from a person aged 18 to 70 in good health. Sequencing input: peripheral blood mononuclear cells.

CDR3 residues: CASRAILAGGTDTQYF. The covered CDR3 bases are TGCGCCAGCAGAGCCATACTAGCGGGGGGCACAGATACG. The V and J genes are TRBV5-1 and TRBJ2-3, with TRBD2 identical over 11 bases. The CDR3 end is not reached by the read, which stops 3 residues before it; the germline J gene fills it in. V gave up 5 bases and J gave up 1 base; unmatched junction bases: 6. The CDR3 contains 16 residues. The germline V gene encodes CDR1 SGHRS and CDR2 YFSETQ.